These 25 T cell receptor beta chains were sequenced from one sample in a study of blood T cells in healthy people across ages. Next came a second PCR, run for 7 to 11 cycles, which used a sample-barcoded 5' primer along with a J-beta primer mix. TCRdb redid the calling of the 5' RACE reads with MiXCR, one entry per CDR3 protein. The repertoire holds some 730,000 distinct CDR3 sequences, with about 20% as singletons. Material for sequencing was blood. Source of these receptors: a man in his 70s in good health.

The chain carries TRBV7-9 and TRBJ2-1; D call uncertain. The V gene lost 5 bases and the J gene lost 1 base, with 9 bases spanning the gap. The CDR3 has 14 residues. Germline V lookup: CDR1 SEHNR, CDR2 FQNEAQ (reference sequence). The DNA of the CDR3 is TGTGCCAGCAGCGCAATGGAGTCCTACAATGAGCAGTTCTTC. This codes for CASSAMESYNEQFF.

V is TRBV13 and J is TRBJ2-7; D possibly corresponds to TRBD2 (5 bases). V was clipped by 5 bases and J by 4 bases, with 15 bases between them. Germline CDR1 reads PRHDT; CDR2 reads FYEKMQ (reference sequence). The CDR3 is 14 amino acids. As DNA, the CDR3 is TGTGCCAGCAGCCCACTCGGCGGGCGTTACGAGCAGTACTTC. Protein product: CASSPLGGRYEQYF.

This clonotype was recorded a few times. The chain employs TRBV10-3 and TRBJ2-3; D might be TRBD1 or TRBD2, each matching 5 bases. The CDR3 contains 16 residues. V shed 6 bases and J shed 1 base, with 17 bases lying between them. Germline V gives CDR1 ENHRY, CDR2 SYGVKD. CDR3 nucleotides: TGTGCCATCAGCACCGGGACGGCGCGGGGCACAGATACGCAGTATTTT. Translation: CAISTGTARGTDTQYF.

The gene calls are TRBV4-1 and TRBJ1-3; no reliable D call. The CDR3 sequence is 15 residues long. The V and J ends lost 4 bases and 0 bases respectively, with 10 bases between them. Per the germline V gene, CDR1 is MGHRA and CDR2 is YSYEKL. CDR3 sequence (DNA): TGCGCCAGCAGCCCGGGTGGGGTCTCTGGAAACACCATATATTTT. It encodes CASSPGGVSGNTIYF.

This clonotype appeared a few times. The rearrangement joins TRBV7-2 to TRBJ1-5; D call uncertain. From germline, CDR1 is SGHTA and CDR2 FQGNSA. The CDR3 is 13 amino acids. Trimming left V 1 base short and J 6 bases short, with 7 bases between. The CDR3 coding sequence is TGTGCCAGCAGCTTAGATAAGAGTCAGCCCCAGCATTTT. This gives the protein CASSLDKSQPQHF.

The CDR3 bases are TGTGCCAGCAGTTGGGACGGCAACTATGGCTACACCTTC. Encoded protein: CASSWDGNYGYTF. This rearrangement joins TRBV27 to TRBJ1-2; D may be TRBD1 (5 bases). Germline V gene lookup returns CDR1 MNHEY and CDR2 SMNVEV (reference sequence). This CDR3 is built from 13 residues. With 4 bases removed from V and 2 bases from J, the gap between germline ends came to 8 bases.

The V call is TRBV6-6, the J call TRBJ2-3; no clear D. Trimming cost V 3 bases and J 2 bases, with 6 bases left between them. This CDR3 spans 13 amino acids. Germline-derived CDR1 and CDR2 are MNHNY and SVGAGI (reference sequence). CDR3 DNA sequence: TGTGCCAGCAGTTATACTACCACAGATACGCAGTATTTT. Its protein product is CASSYTTTDTQYF.

This clonotype was counted a single time. V usage is TRBV19 and J usage is TRBJ1-6; no reliable D call. V lost 2 bases to trimming and J lost 10 bases, with 15 bases between them. Germline V gene lookup returns CDR1 LNHDA and CDR2 SQIVND (reference sequence). There are 15 residues in the CDR3. Here the CDR3 DNA reads TGTGCCAGTAGTATAACGATCCGTCGGTGGTCACCCCTCCACTTT. Translation gives CASSITIRRWSPLHF.

Here the CDR3 DNA reads TGCGCCAGCAGCATTAGCGGGGGCACAGATACGCAGTATTTT. Translating it yields CASSISGGTDTQYF. V and J are TRBV5-1 and TRBJ2-3, with TRBD2 matching 8 bases. CDR1 is SGHRS, CDR2 YFSETQ, per germline. V trimming: 4 bases; J trimming: 1 base; junction bases outside the gene matches: 2. The length of the CDR3 is 14 residues.

CDR3 sequence: CASSLQGTRGGYTF. CDR3 nucleotide sequence: TGTGCCAGCAGTTTACAAGGGACGAGGGGTGGCTACACCTTC. V and J are TRBV12-3 or TRBV12-4 and TRBJ1-2; possibly TRBD1 for D (5 bases). The length of the CDR3 is 14 residues. The germline V and J ends were trimmed by 2 bases and 7 bases, with 14 bases remaining between them.

V and J are TRBV7-9 and TRBJ2-1, with TRBD1 as a possible D gene (6 bases). The CDR3 covers 14 residues. CDR1 is SEHNR, CDR2 FQNEAQ, per germline (reference sequence). Trimming removed 4 bases from V and 7 bases from J, with 14 bases in between. The CDR3 DNA sequence: TGTGCCAGCAGCTCCGCCGATAGGGGGAATGAGCAGTTCTTC. The encoded protein is CASSSADRGNEQFF.

This clonotype came up a few times. The chain links TRBV18 to TRBJ2-3; D may be TRBD1 or TRBD2 (5 bases each). The CDR3 totals 15 residues. The germline V and J ends were trimmed by 4 bases and 1 base, with 12 bases remaining between them. Germline assignment: CDR1 KGHSH and CDR2 LQKENI. The CDR3 here is CASSQWDAGTDTQYF. DNA for the CDR3: TGTGCCAGCTCACAATGGGACGCGGGCACAGATACGCAGTATTTT.

On this clonotype itself: Relative to the germline gene, one junction end is altered; a read error may explain this. This chain connects TRBV10-3 to TRBJ2-3; D not certain. This CDR3 is built from 16 residues. Germline assignment: CDR1 ENHRY and CDR2 SYGVKD. The CDR3 nucleotides are TGTGCCATCGGTGACCCAGGACGGATCCTTGGGGATACGCAGTATTTT. Protein product: CAIGDPGRILGDTQYF.

A few counts support this clonotype. The chain carries TRBV20-1 and TRBJ1-1, with TRBD1 as a possible D gene (6 bases). The CDR3 spans 13 residues. V was shortened by 3 bases and J by 0 bases, with 8 bases between the two germline ends. Germline loops: CDR1 DFQATT, CDR2 SNEGSKA (reference sequence). The CDR3 bases are TGCAGTGCTAGGCGGGGGCTGAACACTGAAGCTTTCTTT. This sequence encodes CSARRGLNTEAFF.

Many counts were recorded for this clonotype. J is TRBJ1-4 and V is TRBV15; no clear D gene. The V gene lost 0 bases and the J gene lost 5 bases, with 10 bases spanning the gap. Germline V lookup: CDR1 LNHNV, CDR2 YYDKDF (reference sequence). The CDR3 sequence is 15 residues long. CDR3 coding DNA: TGTGCCACCAGCAGAGATTTGGGAGAGAATGAAAAACTGTTTTTT. It specifies CATSRDLGENEKLFF.

This clonotype was recorded a few times. The rearrangement joins TRBV5-1 to TRBJ2-5; D is tentatively TRBD1 or TRBD2 (5 bases each). The germline gives CDR1 SGHRS, CDR2 YFSETQ. The CDR3 contains 14 residues. V shed 5 bases and J shed 1 base, with 12 bases lying between them. CDR3 region: CASRDQGAQETQYF. The CDR3 DNA follows: TGCGCCAGCAGAGATCAGGGAGCCCAAGAGACCCAGTACTTC.

This clonotype came up a few times. The chain is built from TRBV7-2 and TRBJ2-1; D remains ambiguous. The CDR3 loop spans 13 amino acids. The V end was cut by 7 bases, the J end by 3 bases, with 10 bases between. Germline V CDR1 and CDR2: SGHTA, FQGNSA. The CDR3 here is CASTKRGYNEQFF. CDR3 nucleotide sequence: TGTGCCAGCACCAAACGCGGCTACAATGAGCAGTTCTTC.

This clonotype was seen a handful of times. This may arise from a read error, as a much more abundant clone is one base away. This sequence joins TRBV11-3 and TRBJ2-3, with a tentative D call TRBD2 (6 bases). The V and J ends lost 7 bases and 0 bases respectively, with 11 bases between them. Germline loops: CDR1 SGHNT, CDR2 YENEEA. The CDR3 sequence is 14 residues long. The CDR3 bases are TGTGCCAGCAACCCCGGGACTAGCACAGATACGCAGTATTTT. Translated: CASNPGTSTDTQYF.

This clonotype has ten or more counts. The V call is TRBV19, the J call TRBJ2-3; D is undetermined. Germline V CDR1 and CDR2: LNHDA, SQIVND (reference sequence). Trimming left V 3 bases short and J 1 base short, with 11 bases between. The CDR3 runs 15 residues. As DNA, the CDR3 is TGTGCCAGTAGTATTAGGAAAGGCGGCACAGATACGCAGTATTTT. This translates into CASSIRKGGTDTQYF.

This clonotype was recorded a few times. CDR3: CASSLVAGDEQYV. The CDR3 nucleotides read TGTGCCAGCAGCTTAGTAGCGGGAGACGAGCAGTACGTC. The chain employs TRBV7-2 and TRBJ2-1; 9 bases agree with TRBD2. The J call may not be correct, given that the DNA end is closer to TRBJ2-7. The length of the CDR3 is 13 residues. Per germline, CDR1 SGHTA and CDR2 FQGNSA.

The rearrangement links TRBV6-1 to TRBJ2-5; D is perhaps TRBD1 (5 bases). The CDR3 runs 17 residues. Germline values: CDR1 MNHNS, CDR2 SASEGT. The V end was cut by 4 bases, the J end by 5 bases, with 23 bases between. This chain's CDR3 is CASSVGFGAKVVETQYF. CDR3 DNA sequence: TGTGCCAGCAGTGTTGGTTTTGGGGCGAAGGTGGTGGAGACCCAGTACTTC.

V gene TRBV11-1 combines with J gene TRBJ2-1; TRBD2 matches 8 bases. V lost 1 base, J lost 5 bases, and 7 bases stayed unmatched. The CDR3 has 16 residues. Germline V gene data show CDR1 as SGHAT and CDR2 as FQDESV (reference sequence). The CDR3: CASSLGLATWDNEQFF. CDR3 in DNA: TGTGCCAGCAGCTTAGGACTAGCGACGTGGGACAATGAGCAGTTCTTC. Combining the CDR3 with reference TRBV11-1 and TRBJ2-1 gives the whole variable domain EAEVAQSPRYKITEKSQAVAFWCDPISGHATLYWYRQILGQGPELLVQFQDESVVDDSQLPKDRFSAERLKGVDSTLKIQPAELGDSAMYLCASSLGLATWDNEQFFGPGTRLTVL.

This clonotype has a count of ten or more. The chain carries TRBV20-1 and TRBJ1-1; 8 bases align to TRBD1. The V gene's germline CDR1 is DFQATT and CDR2 SNEGSKA (reference sequence). Germline trimming cut 5 bases from V and 2 bases from J; bases unmatched to any gene: 4. The CDR3 runs 13 residues. Written as DNA, the CDR3 is TGCAGTGCTGCGGACAGGGCAAACACTGAAGCTTTCTTT. Its protein product is CSAADRANTEAFF.

This clonotype was counted between two and nine times. The chain recombines TRBV20-1 with TRBJ1-3; D is ambiguous. CDR3 length: 14 residues. With 1 base removed from V and 1 base from J, the gap between germline ends came to 8 bases. Germline V gene lookup returns CDR1 DFQATT and CDR2 SNEGSKA (reference sequence). CDR3 sequence (DNA): TGCAGTGCTAGAGTCTCGGAGTCTGGAAACACCATATATTTT. It encodes CSARVSESGNTIYF.

This chain connects TRBV10-3 to TRBJ1-4; 7 bases map to TRBD1. CDR3 length: 15 amino acids. The germline CDR1 and CDR2 sequences are ENHRY and SYGVKD. Trimming at V came to 3 bases and at J to 8 bases, leaving 9 bases not matched to a gene. The CDR3 DNA sequence: TGTGCCATCAGTGAAGACCAGGGGGTTGAGGAAAAACTGTTTTTT. Amino acids: CAISEDQGVEEKLFF.